These 5 T cell receptor beta chains were all obtained from the same sample, sequenced in a study of Graves' ophthalmopathy and Graves' hyperthyroidism. Beta-chain TCR CDR3 regions were amplified from RNA transcripts. Second-round multiplex PCR followed a first-round RT-PCR using HTBI primers. A single record per CDR3 protein comes from TCRdb applying MiXCR to the multiplex PCR reads. The sample lists around 51,000 distinct CDR3 sequences; about 50% were seen once. The material sequenced was peripheral blood. Receptor source: an adult man with Graves' ophthalmopathy.

As to this clonotype: Mismatch with germline at one junction end may stem from a read error. The V and J genes are TRBV12-3 or TRBV12-4 and TRBJ2-7; 7 bases agree with TRBD2. This CDR3 comprises 14 residues. Written as DNA, the CDR3 is TGTGCCAGCAGTCTAGCGGCCCACTCCTACGAGCAGTACTTC. It yields the protein CASSLAAHSYEQYF.

J is TRBJ2-7 and V is TRBV11-3; 10 bases fit TRBD1. Germline CDR1 reads SGHNT; CDR2 reads YENEEA. CDR3 length: 15 residues. V lost 1 base and J lost 2; bases outside the gene matches: 2. The DNA of the CDR3 is TGTGCCAGCAGCTTAGTCGGGACAGGGGCCTACGAGCAGTACTTC. It translates to CASSLVGTGAYEQYF.

This rearrangement joins TRBV7-2 to TRBJ2-7; perhaps D is TRBD1 or TRBD2 (5 bases each). The CDR3 totals 16 residues. The germline CDR1 and CDR2 sequences are SGHTA and FQGNSA. V was clipped by 1 base and J by 5 bases, with 18 bases between them. This CDR3 reads CASSLGHGAKEHEQYF. The CDR3 region has the DNA TGTGCCAGCAGCTTAGGACACGGGGCTAAGGAGCACGAGCAGTACTTC.

The chain links TRBV10-2 to TRBJ2-4, with D tentatively TRBD2 (5 bases). V was trimmed by 7 bases and J by 5 bases, leaving 18 bases between them. This CDR3 is built from 15 residues. The V gene's germline CDR1 is WSHSY and CDR2 SAAADI. CDR3 nucleotides: TGCGCCAGCAATGATGCCGTGTCTAGCCAAAACATTCAGTACTTC. The encoded protein is CASNDAVSSQNIQYF.

The table lists this clonotype with many counts. The rearrangement joins TRBV7-9 to TRBJ2-5, with 7 bases lining up with TRBD2. CDR1 SEHNR and CDR2 FQNEAQ come from the germline V gene (reference sequence). Trimming cost V 5 bases and J 5 bases; bases outside gene matches: 2. CDR3 size: 12 residues. The CDR3 bases are TGTGCCAGCAGCCGGGGGGTGGAGACCCAGTACTTC. Translated, it gives CASSRGVETQYF. Complete variable domain (other parts from reference TRBV7-9 and TRBJ2-5): DTGVSQNPRHKITKRGQNVTFRCDPISEHNRLYWYRQTLGQGPEFLTYFQNEAQLEKSRLLSDRFSAERPKGSFSTLEIQRTEQGDSAMYLCASSRGVETQYFGPGTRLLVL.